One sample yielded the 26 T cell receptor beta chains listed below, sequenced in a study of cytomegalovirus exposure and HLA in healthy donors. PCR used 60 Vbeta primers and 13 Jbeta primers. This table comes from immunoSEQ multiplex PCR, and its TCRdb copy is limited to in-frame clones, with some not included. The sample lists 200,000 to 250,000 clones, over 65% seen once, with 0.6% to 0.65% in the top ten. The sequenced sample consisted of PBMCs. All receptors come from a man between 18 and 35 years old in good health and CMV-seronegative.

V is TRBV14 and J is TRBJ2-7, with TRBD2 identical over 10 bases. The V segment lost 1 base and the J segment 7 bases; nucleotides outside the gene matches: 4. Per germline, CDR1 SGHDN and CDR2 FVKESK. The CDR3 is 14 residues long. This chain's CDR3 is CASSQASGSGEQYF. The CDR3 DNA is TGTGCCAGCAGCCAAGCTAGCGGGAGTGGGGAGCAGTACTTC.

This rearrangement joins TRBV2 to TRBJ2-3, with unresolved D. Trimming shortened V by 5 bases and J by 4 bases, and 4 bases separated the two germline ends. Per germline, CDR1 SNHLY and CDR2 FYNNEI. The CDR3 consists of 11 residues. CDR3 nucleotide sequence: TGTGCCAGCAGTTACTCAGATACGCAGTATTTT. Encoded protein: CASSYSDTQYF.

This clone was recorded a few times. This rearrangement joins TRBV6-5 to TRBJ1-2; a possible D gene is TRBD1 (5 bases). CDR1 MNHEY and CDR2 SVGAGI come from the germline V gene. V shed 0 bases and J shed 3 bases, with 8 bases lying between them. The CDR3 is 14 amino acids. The CDR3 loop is CASSYSTEDYGYTF. The CDR3 DNA reads as TGTGCCAGCAGTTACTCGACAGAGGACTATGGCTACACCTTC.

The chain links TRBV9 to TRBJ1-2; possible D gene TRBD1, 6 bases. CDR1 and CDR2 from the germline V gene are SGDLS and YYNGEE. Trimming took 4 bases from V and 3 from J, leaving 19 bases between them. This CDR3 spans 16 amino acids. In nucleotides, the CDR3 is TGTGCCAGCAGCCCAAATCCCTGGGGGCAGGACTATGGCTACACCTTC. As protein: CASSPNPWGQDYGYTF.

V is TRBV7-9 and J is TRBJ1-3; D is unresolved. V was trimmed by 4 bases and J by 4 bases, leaving 11 bases between them. The CDR3 sequence is 14 residues long. Germline values: CDR1 SEHNR, CDR2 FQNEAQ (reference sequence). This CDR3 is CASSSHGAGNTIYF. The CDR3 nucleotides read TGTGCCAGCAGCTCACACGGAGCGGGAAACACCATATATTTT.

The rearrangement joins TRBV15 to TRBJ2-1; 10 bases align to TRBD2. The junction had 4 bases not matched to a gene; V was cut back by 5 bases and J by 3 bases. The CDR3 sequence is 15 residues long. The germline CDR1 and CDR2 sequences are LNHNV and YYDKDF (reference sequence). CDR3 residues: CATSLLAGDYNEQFF. For the CDR3, the DNA is TGTGCCACCAGCCTTCTAGCGGGAGACTACAATGAGCAGTTCTTC. Based on the CDR3 plus reference TRBV15 and TRBJ2-1, the full variable domain is DAMVIQNPRYQVTQFGKPVTLSCSQTLNHNVMYWYQQKSSQAPKLLFHYYDKDFNNEADTPDNFQSRRPNTSFCFLDIRSPGLGDTAMYLCATSLLAGDYNEQFFGPGTRLTVL.

This clone was seen once. This chain connects TRBV27 to TRBJ2-5; 10 nucleotides agree with TRBD1. With 6 bases clipped from V and 11 bases from J, the junction kept 12 bases outside the gene matches. Germline V lookup: CDR1 MNHEY, CDR2 SMNVEV (reference sequence). The CDR3 has 14 amino acids. The DNA for the CDR3 is TGTGCCAGCAGGGGGGACAGGGGAAGCCAAGAGCAGTACTTC. This encodes CASRGDRGSQEQYF.

This chain connects TRBV7-9 to TRBJ2-1, with 11 bases lining up with TRBD2. The CDR3 spans 16 residues. Germline trimming cut 4 bases from V and 6 bases from J; bases unmatched to any gene: 8. Germline CDR1 and CDR2: SEHNR and FQNEAQ (reference sequence). The CDR3 protein is CASSSLGTSGFNEQFF. The DNA for the CDR3 is TGTGCCAGCAGCTCCCTTGGGACTAGCGGATTCAATGAGCAGTTCTTC.

The chain joins TRBV27 to TRBJ2-7; the D gene is possibly TRBD1 (5 bases). The V gene's germline CDR1 is MNHEY and CDR2 SMNVEV (reference sequence). V shed 8 bases and J shed 2 bases, with 13 bases lying between them. The CDR3 consists of 13 residues. CDR3 sequence reads: CASGLTAAYEQYF. For the CDR3, the DNA is TGTGCCAGCGGCTTGACAGCTGCCTACGAGCAGTACTTC.

The chain recombines TRBV29-1 with TRBJ2-1; TRBD2 matches 8 bases. This CDR3 has 16 amino acids. The germline CDR1 and CDR2 sequences are SQVTM and ANQGSEA. V lost 5 bases to trimming and J lost 0 bases; unmatched junction nucleotides: 9. The CDR3 DNA sequence: TGCAGCGTTCGAAGACTTAGCGGGACCTCCTACAATGAGCAGTTCTTC. This sequence encodes CSVRRLSGTSYNEQFF.

This clone came up a few times. This sequence joins TRBV5-3 and TRBJ1-5, with 9 bases that match TRBD1. TRBV5-3 counts as an open reading frame of uncertain function. V shed 4 bases, J shed 0 bases, and the junction held 23 bases outside the gene matches. This CDR3 comprises 22 residues. CDR3 DNA: TGTGCCAGAAGCGTTACCGGGACAGGGCCCGGGGATGGCCATTATAGCAATCAGCCCCAGCATTTT. Translated, it gives CARSVTGTGPGDGHYSNQPQHF.

The chain combines TRBV7-9 with TRBJ1-1; D may be TRBD1 (5 bases). In germline, CDR1 is SEHNR, CDR2 FQNEAQ (reference sequence). Trimming shortened V by 5 bases and J by 1 base, and 8 bases separated the two germline ends. This CDR3 is 13 amino acids long. The CDR3 sequence: CASSPTANTEAFF. DNA for the CDR3: TGTGCCAGCAGCCCGACAGCGAACACTGAAGCTTTCTTT.

This clone showed up just a few times. CDR3 sequence (DNA): TGTGCCAGCAGTTTTTTGGGGGGGACAGATACGCAGTATTTT. Protein: CASSFLGGTDTQYF. The genes are TRBV28 and TRBJ2-3; 7 nucleotides align to TRBD2. The V gene's germline CDR1 is MDHEN and CDR2 SYDVKM. The CDR3 covers 14 residues. The V segment lost 3 bases and the J segment 3 bases; nucleotides outside the gene matches: 3.

There are a few counts of this clone. The chain links TRBV6-1 to TRBJ1-2, with a tentative D call TRBD1 (5 bases). V shed 2 bases and J shed 7 bases, with 17 bases lying between them. This CDR3 has 15 amino acids. Per the germline V gene, CDR1 is MNHNS and CDR2 is SASEGT. This CDR3 reads CASSEWGGGFSGYTF. DNA of the CDR3: TGTGCCAGCAGTGAATGGGGTGGGGGGTTCTCTGGCTACACCTTC.

This chain connects TRBV6-5 to TRBJ2-7; 8 bases fit TRBD2. This CDR3 has 15 amino acids. Germline CDR1 reads MNHEY; CDR2 reads SVGAGI. The V and J ends lost 5 bases and 0 bases, in that order; junction bases with no gene match: 6. The CDR3, as DNA: TGTGCCAGCAGTCTCCGGGGGGGGCCCTCCTACGAGCAGTACTTC. Protein product: CASSLRGGPSYEQYF.

The gene calls are TRBV5-1 and TRBJ2-2; D is ambiguous. Trimming removed 0 bases from V and 0 bases from J, with 9 bases in between. Germline V gene data show CDR1 as SGHRS and CDR2 as YFSETQ. CDR3 size: 16 residues. In nucleotides, the CDR3 is TGCGCCAGCAGCTTGGGGCGGAATGCGAACACCGGGGAGCTGTTTTTT. Translated: CASSLGRNANTGELFF.

The chain uses TRBV15 and TRBJ2-1; 8 positions agree with TRBD2. Unmatched junction bases numbered 7, after V lost 3 bases and J lost 0 bases. The V gene's germline CDR1 is LNHNV and CDR2 YYDKDF (reference sequence). The CDR3 sequence is 17 residues long. As DNA, the CDR3 is TGTGCCACCAGCAGCCGATCCGGGACTAGCTCCTACAATGAGCAGTTCTTC. This sequence encodes CATSSRSGTSSYNEQFF.

This clone was seen a few times. The chain combines TRBV13 with TRBJ2-7; 15 nucleotides align to TRBD2. The CDR3 has 18 residues. After removal of 3 bases from V and 5 bases from J, the junction contained 11 bases not matched to a gene. Germline V lookup: CDR1 PRHDT, CDR2 FYEKMQ (reference sequence). Written as DNA, the CDR3 is TGTGCCAGCAGCTTCGGACTAGCGGGAGGGTTATCACTTGACGAGCAGTACTTC. The encoded protein is CASSFGLAGGLSLDEQYF.

The chain couples TRBV7-6 to TRBJ2-1; 7 positions match TRBD1. Germline loops: CDR1 SGHVS, CDR2 FNYEAQ. This CDR3 region has 14 residues. With V trimmed by 5 bases and J by 8 bases, 9 bases remained unmatched. The CDR3 protein is CASSPGQSRDEQFF. The CDR3 region has the DNA TGTGCCAGCAGCCCGGGACAGAGCCGGGATGAGCAGTTCTTC.

The rearrangement joins TRBV11-3 to TRBJ2-7, with a tentative D call TRBD2 (5 bases). Germline assignment: CDR1 SGHNT and CDR2 YENEEA. Trimming removed 4 bases at V and 0 bases at J, with 10 bases between. The CDR3 has 14 residues. The CDR3 region has the DNA TGTGCCAGCAGCTCCGGAGGAAGCTCCTACGAGCAGTACTTC. This translates into CASSSGGSSYEQYF.

The chain couples TRBV27 to TRBJ1-2, with D unresolved. The V gene's germline CDR1 is MNHEY and CDR2 SMNVEV (reference sequence). CDR3 length: 17 amino acids. The V and J ends lost 3 bases and 4 bases respectively, with 21 bases between them. The CDR3 here is CASSFAQVPPLGYGYTF. The CDR3 DNA reads as TGTGCCAGCAGTTTTGCCCAGGTCCCCCCGCTTGGCTATGGCTACACCTTC.

The J gene is TRBJ2-7, the V gene TRBV1; TRBD2, the table's D call, lacks a check against the DNA. TRBV1 is a listed pseudogene. There are 20 residues in the CDR3. The CDR3 DNA reads as TGCACCAGCAGCCAAGAGGAGCGGGTTCGGGGGAGGGAGGCGACCTACGAGCAGTACTTC. Encoded protein: CTSSQEERVRGREATYEQYF.

V is TRBV11-3 and J is TRBJ1-3; D gene uncertain. The V end lost 4 bases, the J end lost 0 bases, and 10 bases lay between the germline ends. The CDR3 runs to 15 residues. Germline CDR1 reads SGHNT; CDR2 reads YENEEA. CDR3 bases: TGTGCCAGCAGCTCCGGGAGTTCCTCTGGAAACACCATATATTTT. It encodes CASSSGSSSGNTIYF.

The rearrangement links TRBV5-4 to TRBJ2-5, with D possibly being TRBD1 (6 bases). With the DNA end fitting TRBJ2-7 better, the J assignment may be wrong. Germline CDR1 SGHNT, CDR2 YYREEE (reference sequence). This CDR3 spans 13 amino acids. The CDR3 spells CASSSTGTDEQYF. The CDR3 bases are TGTGCCAGCAGCTCTACAGGGACCGACGAGCAGTACTTC.

V gene TRBV6-6 combines with J gene TRBJ1-4, with unresolved D. V lost 7 bases, J lost 3 bases, and 9 bases lay in between. Looked up from germline, CDR1 is MNHNY and CDR2 is SVGAGI (reference sequence). CDR3 size: 13 residues. CDR3 DNA: TGTGCCAGCATCGGGCGGGCTAATGAAAAACTGTTTTTT. Translation gives CASIGRANEKLFF.

This clone turned up a few times. This sequence joins TRBV28 and TRBJ1-3; perhaps TRBD1 as D (6 bases). This CDR3 has 16 amino acids. Germline CDR1 MDHEN, CDR2 SYDVKM. Trimming pared 6 bases from V and 0 bases from J, leaving 15 bases between. The CDR3 loop reads CASREWGHVSGNTIYF. The CDR3 bases are TGTGCCAGCAGGGAATGGGGACACGTCTCTGGAAACACCATATATTTT.